Included here is one T cell receptor beta chain sequence, with context. Its antigen is not identified. With 10 bases clipped from V and 5 bases from J, the junction kept 13 bases outside the gene matches. The length of the CDR3 is 14 residues. The germline CDR1 and CDR2 sequences are ENHRY and SYGVKD. Tumor tissue was collected at baseline, before treatment began. Some clones are missing from TCRdb's copy, which holds only in-frame ones; the method was immunoSEQ multiplex PCR. The repertoire includes around 5,000 clones, under 80% of them detected once, and roughly 48% sits in the top ten. These data originate in a study of circulating tumor DNA in untreated peripheral T-cell lymphoma. General observations from the study: Tumor-specific clonotypes: identified in around 71% of patients, 85% to 90% of baseline tissues.

The chain is built from TRBV10-3 and TRBJ2-7; TRBD2 matches 8 bases. The receptor was derived from a human donor with peripheral T-cell lymphoma. Sequenced: tumor tissue. The CDR3 DNA reads TGTGCCAGTCGGTATCCGGGACTAGTCGACGAGCAGTACTTC. It encodes CASRYPGLVDEQYF.